This is a list of T cell receptor beta chains from one sample in a study of blood T cells in healthy people across ages. MiXCR, applied by TCRdb to the 5' RACE reads, yields one record per CDR3 protein. The data contain some 930,000 distinct CDR3 sequences, about 28% of them singletons. The data were also submitted as part of a second study, on T cells of mothers and their children.

Sequenced: blood. All receptors derive from a woman in her 40s in good health. Each CDR3 is given without its conserved first and last residue. Some rows have no size entry. The others give once, few or many, or a class for an expanded clone.

>few|TRBV5-1|TRBJ2-7
ASNGAGDRAYEQY
>many|TRBV9|TRBJ2-5
ASSVRTGPQY
>many|TRBV7-2|TRBJ2-1
ASSASTGRYNEQF
>many|TRBV11-2|TRBJ1-2
ASSPLRGGYGYT
>.|TRBV7-9|TRBJ2-2
ASSSEQTNTGELF
>many|TRBV7-2|TRBJ2-6
ASRPGSTGANVLT
>.|TRBV3-1|TRBJ2-1
ASSQDSRREAAYNEQF
>.|TRBV10-3|TRBJ1-1
AIRVTAGLLITEAF
>.|TRBV5-4|TRBJ1-6
ASSSDKNSYNSPLH
>few|TRBV4-1|TRBJ2-5
ASSQDRQSGGAAETQY
>.|TRBV20-1|TRBJ2-7
SASKSLEQY
>few|TRBV28|TRBJ2-6
ASSSPRGGRAGANVRT
>few|TRBV28|TRBJ1-1
ASRWPGTEAF
>.|TRBV2|TRBJ2-1
ASSGTGRWNNEQF
>.|TRBV6-6|TRBJ1-1
ATGEGGTTEAF
>many|TRBV15|TRBJ2-7
ATSNPPRYEQY
>few|TRBV25-1|TRBJ2-5
ASSATPGQGEETQY
>few|TRBV29-1|TRBJ2-2
SVVRQDTGELF
>.|TRBV6-1|TRBJ2-1
ASTTTSGGLGEQF
>.|TRBV4-1|TRBJ2-7
ASSQEELAGGRQYEQY
>.|TRBV24-1|TRBJ2-1
ATSGDSYNEQF
>.|TRBV6-1|TRBJ1-4
ASQKPRSAYEKLF
>many|TRBV25-1|TRBJ2-7
AERGRRNVYEQY
>few|TRBV7-9|TRBJ2-1
ASSREVTGLYNEQF
>.|TRBV6-5|TRBJ1-1
ASRKKTETTTEAF
>few|TRBV4-3|TRBJ2-1
ASSLLSGGPENEQF
>.|TRBV14|TRBJ1-2
ASSSYRSYGYT
>.|TRBV20-1|TRBJ1-2
SASMGSSFYGYT
>.|TRBV7-9|TRBJ2-3
ASMALLVSDTQY
>.|TRBV14|TRBJ1-2
ASSQLRNSPYGYT
>.|TRBV27|TRBJ1-2
ASRPSSGTGGVYGYT
>.|TRBV10-3|TRBJ2-7
AISEIGTRREQY
>.|TRBV12-3/TRBV12-4|TRBJ2-3
ASSFGLGSTDVQY
>few|TRBV7-3|TRBJ2-1
ASSFGHEQF
>many|TRBV6-5|TRBJ2-5
ASAREYQETQY
>.|TRBV6-1|TRBJ1-1
ASVPTLGVGNTEAF
>.|TRBV5-1|TRBJ1-2
ASSPSGGRDYGYT
>.|TRBV5-1|TRBJ2-3
ASSLVVIGSDTQY
>once|TRBV11-2|TRBJ1-1
ASNLYLANIEAF
>many|TRBV5-1|TRBJ2-5
ASSLAGSETQY
>many|TRBV6-2/TRBV6-3|TRBJ1-2
ASSLAGRIGYT
>few|TRBV20-1|TRBJ2-5
SALGSGQGYNEQY
>few|TRBV12-3/TRBV12-4|TRBJ2-3
ASSPGRADTQY
>.|TRBV20-1|TRBJ1-2
SAKGQTYGYT
>.|TRBV7-8|TRBJ2-1
ASSLERGTGAFDEQF
>many|TRBV5-6|TRBJ2-5
ASSLPPEGVETQY
>.|TRBV4-3|TRBJ2-1
ANSQGGQGRNEQF
>.|TRBV7-9|TRBJ2-7
VSSPDPTYEQY
>many|TRBV12-3/TRBV12-4|TRBJ2-7
ASGEGGGSYEQY
>few|TRBV7-2|TRBJ2-5
ASSLRGTRETQY
>few|TRBV5-1|TRBJ2-6
ASSLSWLAGARGANVLT
>.|TRBV4-1|TRBJ2-2
ASSQEGTSGGAGVLF
>.|TRBV11-2|TRBJ2-7
ASSLVASANYEQY
>many|TRBV5-1|TRBJ2-7
ASSFGETREQY
>many|TRBV4-3|TRBJ2-1
ASSQDWSSYNEQF
>few|TRBV5-1|TRBJ2-3
ASSLAPGQACDTQY
>few|TRBV5-6|TRBJ2-4
ASSPGTGRNIQY